This TCR beta chain was retrieved from a study of response to subunit inactivated influenza vaccine. Study-level points and caveats: The authors offered the suggestion that each seasonal influenza vaccination recruits few new T cells.

CDR1 MNHEY and CDR2 SVGEGT come from the germline V gene. CDR3 size: 12 residues. Trimming took 10 bases from V and 7 from J, leaving 14 bases between them. This clonotype came up a few times. Its antigen is not known. In TCRdb, the RT-PCR reads were re-called with MiXCR into one record per CDR3 protein. Seen here are roughly 500,000 distinct CDR3 sequences, about 25% observed once, and the top ten hold approximately 1.9%. The specimen was CD4+ T cells sorted from PBMCs, collected 5 days after vaccination. This TCR was recovered from a man in his fifties who received an inactivated influenza vaccine. The chain combines TRBV6-2 or TRBV6-3 with TRBJ2-1; D is perhaps TRBD1 (6 bases). CDR3 nucleotide sequence: TGTGCCACCACAGGGATTCAGAATGAGCAGTTCTTC. Its translation is CATTGIQNEQFF.